Listed below are T cell receptor beta chains from one sample, sequenced in a study of blood T cell repertoires in COVID-19. Measured with immunoSEQ multiplex PCR; TCRdb has only the in-frame clones, and not every one. The repertoire holds about 330,000 clones, with roughly 87% as singletons. Sequenced sample: peripheral blood. The receptor set was obtained from a man aged 25-40 years with COVID-19, enrolled during active disease. Each CDR3 is given with its conserved first and last residue. Fields, in order: clone size, D gene, V gene, CDR3 length, J gene, CDR3 protein, CDR3 DNA. A D gene is named only where the DNA matches it firmly. Size values are once, few and many counts, or a class for expanded clones, and some rows have none.

>NA|NA|TRBV27|16|TRBJ2-1
CASSKTVASSYNEQFF
TGTGCCAGCAGTAAGACAGTTGCTAGCTCCTACAATGAGCAGTTCTTC
>NA|NA|TRBV28|13|TRBJ2-7
CASSFLVSYEQYF
TGTGCCAGCAGTTTTCTAGTTTCCTACGAGCAGTACTTC
>NA|TRBD1|TRBV18|15|TRBJ2-5
CASSPRQGAGETQYF
TGTGCCAGCTCACCACGGCAGGGGGCAGGCGAGACCCAGTACTTC
>NA|NA|TRBV2|15|TRBJ1-6
CASSEDRAYNSPLHF
TGTGCCAGCAGTGAAGACAGGGCGTATAATTCACCCCTCCACTTT
>once|TRBD1|TRBV2|14|TRBJ1-3
CASSEGQGVYTIYF
TGTGCCAGCAGTGAAGGACAGGGTGTTTACACCATATATTTT
>NA|NA|TRBV10-3|15|TRBJ1-3
CAISESTGIGNTIYF
TGTGCCATCAGTGAGTCAACAGGGATTGGAAACACCATATATTTT
>NA|NA|TRBV7-9|11|TRBJ2-1
CASSLTNEQFF
TGTGCCAGCAGCTTAACTAATGAGCAGTTCTTC
>NA|TRBD1|TRBV7-9|14|TRBJ2-7
CASSFGQGINEQYF
TGTGCCAGCAGCTTCGGACAGGGGATCAACGAGCAGTACTTC
>NA|NA|TRBV14|14|TRBJ2-7
CASSHMYGDYEQYF
TGTGCCAGCAGCCACATGTACGGGGACTACGAGCAGTACTTC
>NA|NA|TRBV5-1|15|TRBJ2-5
CASSLGLDRGETQYF
TGCGCCAGCAGCCTGGGACTGGACAGAGGGGAGACCCAGTACTTC
>once|TRBD1|TRBV7-3|16|TRBJ2-6
CASSPTGGTGANVLTF
TGTGCCAGCAGCCCGACAGGGGGCACTGGGGCCAACGTCCTGACTTTC
>NA|NA|TRBV5-6|17|TRBJ2-1
CASSLISAGTAYNEQFF
TGTGCCAGCAGCTTAATTTCGGCGGGGACTGCCTACAATGAGCAGTTCTTC
>NA|TRBD1|TRBV27|15|TRBJ2-7
CASSSSTGLSYEQYF
TGTGCCAGCAGCTCCTCGACAGGGTTGTCCTACGAGCAGTACTTC
>NA|NA|TRBV5-1|14|TRBJ1-4
CASSYTATNEKLFF
TGCGCCAGCAGCTACACCGCAACTAATGAAAAACTGTTTTTT
>NA|TRBD1|TRBV27|16|TRBJ1-3
CASSPGQGTQGNTIYF
TGTGCCAGCAGCCCTGGACAGGGGACGCAAGGAAACACCATATATTTT
>NA|NA|TRBV15|13|TRBJ1-5
CATSVDRHQPQHF
TGTGCCACCAGTGTAGACAGACATCAGCCCCAGCATTTT
>NA|TRBD1|TRBV5-1|15|TRBJ1-1
CASSLLGTGATEAFF
TGCGCCAGCAGCTTGTTGGGGACAGGGGCCACTGAAGCTTTCTTT
>NA|TRBD1|TRBV19|16|TRBJ2-7
CASRMTTGGSSYEQYF
TGTGCCAGTAGGATGACGACAGGGGGGAGCTCCTACGAGCAGTACTTC
>NA|NA|TRBV5-1|15|TRBJ1-4
CASSLALRSNEKLFF
TGCGCCAGCAGCTTGGCCCTCAGGTCTAATGAAAAACTGTTTTTT
>NA|TRBD2|TRBV7-2|16|TRBJ2-3
CASSSRTSGRGGTQYF
TGTGCCAGCAGCTCCCGGACTAGCGGGAGGGGAGGTACGCAGTATTTT
>NA|NA|TRBV6-5|14|TRBJ1-2
CASSPAGRAYGYTF
TGTGCCAGCAGCCCCGCAGGGCGCGCCTATGGCTACACCTTC
>NA|TRBD1|TRBV28|13|TRBJ2-3
CASSSGQGDTQYF
TGTGCCAGCAGTTCCGGACAGGGAGATACGCAGTATTTT
>NA|NA|TRBV18|12|TRBJ2-1
CASSPVYNEQFF
TGTGCCAGCTCACCCGTATACAATGAGCAGTTCTTC
>many|TRBD1|TRBV18|14|TRBJ1-6
CASSQGQGNSPLHF
TGTGCCAGCTCCCAAGGACAGGGGAATTCACCCCTCCACTTT
>once|NA|TRBV3-1/TRBV3-2|15|TRBJ2-7
CASSQGPGTGYEQYF
TGTGCCAGCAGCCAAGGGCCCGGGACTGGCTACGAGCAGTACTTC
>NA|TRBD2|TRBV11-2|18|TRBJ2-4
CASSYGTGLSVAGGFQYF
TGTGCCAGCAGCTATGGGACCGGATTGTCGGTAGCGGGGGGTTTTCAGTACTTC
>NA|TRBD2|TRBV6-5|15|TRBJ2-3
CASIWEGEGKDTQYF
TGTGCCAGCATTTGGGAGGGAGAGGGGAAAGATACGCAGTATTTT
>NA|TRBD1|TRBV7-8|16|TRBJ1-4
CASSPAFRDRVEKLFF
TGTGCCAGCAGTCCAGCCTTCCGGGACAGGGTCGAAAAACTGTTTTTT
>NA|TRBD1|TRBV19|17|TRBJ1-1
CASSIDSGRGLGTEAFF
TGTGCCAGTAGTATAGATAGCGGCAGGGGGCTGGGCACTGAAGCTTTCTTT
>NA|NA|TRBV5-1|15|TRBJ2-5
CASSPGGPLGETQYF
TGCGCCAGCAGCCCCGGAGGGCCCCTGGGAGAGACCCAGTACTTC
>NA|NA|TRBV27|15|TRBJ2-3
CASSLAGPSTDTQYF
TGTGCCAGCAGTTTAGCGGGGCCTAGCACAGATACGCAGTATTTT
>NA|TRBD1|TRBV7-3|13|TRBJ2-4
CASSLTGQGIQYF
TGTGCCAGCAGCTTAACGGGACAGGGGATTCAGTACTTC
>NA|TRBD2|TRBV10-3|17|TRBJ2-6
CAINTSGGSSGANVLTF
TGTGCCATCAATACTAGCGGAGGGTCCTCTGGGGCCAACGTCCTGACTTTC
>NA|TRBD1|TRBV7-9|13|TRBJ2-1
CASSPTGDNEQFF
TGTGCCAGCAGCCCGACAGGGGACAATGAGCAGTTCTTC
>NA|TRBD1|TRBV18|18|TRBJ1-2
CASSTRQGVFYNNYGYTF
TGTGCCAGCTCAACCCGACAGGGAGTCTTTTATAATAACTATGGCTACACCTTC
>NA|TRBD2|TRBV30|13|TRBJ2-7
CAWVSSGSYEQYF
TGTGCCTGGGTCTCTAGCGGGAGTTACGAGCAGTACTTC
>few|TRBD1|TRBV24-1|14|TRBJ2-3
CATSDSTGGYTQYF
TGTGCCACCAGTGATTCTACAGGGGGCTATACGCAGTATTTT
>NA|TRBD1|TRBV14|15|TRBJ2-7
CASSQRTGGRDEQYF
TGTGCCAGCAGCCAAAGGACAGGGGGCCGGGACGAGCAGTACTTC
>NA|NA|TRBV7-9|14|TRBJ2-2
CASSFEGFTGELFF
TGTGCCAGCAGCTTCGAGGGATTCACCGGGGAGCTGTTTTTT
>NA|TRBD1|TRBV30|13|TRBJ2-5
CAWTDRVEETQYF
TGTGCCTGGACAGACAGGGTTGAAGAGACCCAGTACTTC
>NA|TRBD1|TRBV6-2/TRBV6-3|14|TRBJ1-5
CASSEGQNRQPQHF
TGTGCCAGCAGCGAGGGACAGAACCGTCAGCCCCAGCATTTT
>NA|NA|TRBV7-8|13|TRBJ2-1
CASSLIVAREQFF
TGTGCCAGCAGCTTAATTGTGGCGCGGGAGCAGTTCTTC
>NA|NA|TRBV6-1|16|TRBJ2-5
CASSEEGWGVWETQYF
TGTGCCAGCAGTGAAGAAGGCTGGGGGGTTTGGGAGACCCAGTACTTC
>NA|TRBD2|TRBV27|18|TRBJ2-1
CASSLYQTSGSPYNEQFF
TGTGCCAGCAGTTTATATCAGACTAGCGGGAGCCCCTACAATGAGCAGTTCTTC
>NA|NA|TRBV7-8|17|TRBJ2-5
CASSLIFSMDRKETQYF
TGTGCCAGCAGCTTAATCTTTTCCATGGACAGAAAAGAGACCCAGTACTTC